This TCR beta chain is from a study of CD4 T cells in relation to SARS-CoV-2 and coronaviruses. The wider study: ViraFEST: roughly 10-day antigen culture of PBMCs, then TCR beta CDR3 sequencing. Study results and caveats: Roughly 69% of donors had memory CD4+ clonotypes crossrecognizing SARS-CoV-2 and common cold coronavirus spike.

Cryopreserved PBMCs were CD4-enriched, then split into naive and memory cells. Over 80,000 naive or memory CD4+ cells were cultured with CEF peptides for approximately 10 days. This CDR3 has 15 residues. CDR1 and CDR2 from the germline V gene are SGHTA and FQGTGA. Between the trimmed V and J ends, which lost 0 bases and 4 bases, there was a span of 11 bases. As regards this clone: What it binds is not known.

Profiled with immunoSEQ multiplex PCR; TCRdb holds only in-frame clones, not every one. The sample lists about 36,000 clones, about four fifths occurring once. The chain recombines TRBV7-3 with TRBJ2-3; tentatively, D is TRBD2 (6 bases). The sequence derives from an adult with COVID-19. Sequencing was done on a sample of naive CD4+ T cells from PBMCs, cultured in vitro. As for subset: naive CD4+ T cells isolated by negative enrichment. The CDR3 region is CASSLTGGMPDTQYF. CDR3 nucleotide sequence: TGTGCCAGCAGCTTAACTGGCGGGATGCCAGATACGCAGTATTTT.